Listed here is a single T cell receptor (beta chain). Its antigen is not identified. This record comes from a study of radiation and T cells in renal cell carcinoma. The treatment was: 15 Gy SBRT to primary tumor, nephrectomy 4 weeks later. Nephrectomy followed 15 Gy stereotactic body radiation by 4 weeks. The patient's renal cell carcinoma had clear cell pathology. Broader study findings: Dominant CDR3 motifs occupied more repertoire in irradiated than control tumors. Top tumor clonotypes rose in blood 2 weeks post-radiation, then contracted.

CDR3 size: 14 residues. Germline CDR1 KGHSY, CDR2 FQNENV. V lost 2 bases, J lost 5 bases, and 5 bases stayed unmatched. Repertoires were generated with immunoSEQ multiplex PCR, while TCRdb's copy carries only in-frame clones and drops some. Seen here are 15,000 to 20,000 clones, roughly 58% observed once, and the top ten hold about 12%. The source material was tumor tissue, sampled from a patient whose treatment included radiotherapy and nephrectomy. This TCR was recovered from a man aged 45 to 65 with renal cell carcinoma. The V call is TRBV16, the J call TRBJ2-7; 8 nucleotides align to TRBD1. CDR3 in amino acids: CASSQTGGLNEQYF. The CDR3, as DNA: TGTGCCAGCAGCCAAACAGGGGGTCTGAACGAGCAGTACTTC.